This T cell receptor (beta chain) came from a study of cytomegalovirus exposure and HLA in healthy donors. On the study more broadly: Later analysis reported that the approximately 120 validation repertoires shared the platform of the 500 to 750 first-cohort repertoires. Notes on the study in general: One later analysis, an examination of the 100 to 150 validation repertoires, found that first-cohort TCR clusters tended to co-occur in them.

Germline V gene sequence: CDR1 ENHRY, CDR2 SYGVKD. With 7 bases removed from V and 4 bases from J, the gap between germline ends came to 5 bases. The CDR3 is 11 amino acids. Clones were sequenced by immunoSEQ multiplex PCR, and TCRdb holds only the in-frame ones, with some missing. The sample carries 150,000 to 200,000 clones, more than 75% recorded once. The count of this clone is one. Its antigen is currently unknown. This TCR derives from a man between 18 and 35 years old in good health and CMV-seropositive. The chain uses TRBV10-3 and TRBJ2-1; D ambiguous. Specimen: PBMCs. The CDR3 reads CAINTYNEQFF. The CDR3 bases are TGTGCCATCAATACTTACAATGAGCAGTTCTTC.